The 29 T cell receptor beta chains in this list originate from one sample, sequenced in a study of shared clonotypes between healthy human individuals. TCRdb keeps only in-frame clones here, not all; method: immunoSEQ multiplex PCR. The table shows fewer than 3 million clones, with around 93% occurring only once. Sequencing used naive CD4+ T cells from PBMCs. Subset described: CD45RA+ positively selected. All receptors derive from a man between 18 and 35 years old in good health. Some clones in this sample may be carry-over from other donors' samples.

V is TRBV2 and J is TRBJ1-3; 9 bases match TRBD1. With V trimmed by 8 bases and J by 2 bases, 4 bases remained unmatched. The CDR3 extends over 14 amino acids. CDR1 and CDR2 from the germline V gene are SNHLY and FYNNEI. The DNA for the CDR3 is TGTGCCAGCGTTCGGGACAGGGCTGGAAACACCATATATTTT. This gives the protein CASVRDRAGNTIYF.

Here the CDR3 reads CASRWGAGEGRSSQYF. CDR3 nucleotides: TGTGCCAGCAGATGGGGAGCGGGAGAAGGGAGATCGTCCCAGTACTTC. The rearrangement joins TRBV28 to TRBJ2-5, with TRBD2 matching over 8 bases. Germline loops: CDR1 MDHEN, CDR2 SYDVKM. The CDR3 totals 16 residues. V shed 6 bases and J 9 bases; nucleotides not matched to a gene: 18.

The V gene is TRBV9, the J gene TRBJ1-1; possible D gene TRBD1, 6 bases. The CDR3 extends over 14 amino acids. CDR1 and CDR2 from the germline V gene are SGDLS and YYNGEE. Trimming took off 3 bases at V and 1 base at J, with 10 bases between the two ends. CDR3 nucleotide sequence: TGTGCCAGCAGCGGTATACAGGGGAACACTGAAGCTTTCTTT. It translates to CASSGIQGNTEAFF.

On this clone: Other DNA sequences in this specimen translate into the identical CDR3. V is TRBV18 and J is TRBJ1-5; 10 nucleotides line up with TRBD1. The ends lost 4 bases at V and 7 bases at J; junction bases unmatched: 4. This CDR3 contains 14 residues. The germline gives CDR1 KGHSH, CDR2 LQKENI. The CDR3 loop is CASSRQGADQPQHF. The CDR3 DNA reads as TGTGCCAGCTCACGACAGGGGGCGGACCAGCCCCAGCATTTT. The complete variable domain, with remaining parts taken from reference TRBV18 and TRBJ1-5, reads NAGVMQNPRHLVRRRGQEARLRCSPMKGHSHVYWYRQLPEEGLKFMVYLQKENIIDESGMPKERFSAEFPKEGPSILRIQQVVRGDSAAYFCASSRQGADQPQHFGDGTRLSIL.

In its sample, this clone was seen once. This specimen includes other DNA sequences encoding the same CDR3. The chain is built from TRBV5-6 and TRBJ2-5; D is possibly TRBD1 or TRBD2 (5 bases each). The V gene lost 2 bases and the J gene lost 2 bases, with 13 bases spanning the gap. CDR1 is SGHDT and CDR2 is YYEEEE in the germline V gene. CDR3 length equals 15 residues. DNA of the CDR3: TGTGCCAGCAGCTTAAGGGGACGGGGTCAAGAGACCCAGTACTTC. Encoded protein: CASSLRGRGQETQYF.

The gene calls are TRBV9 and TRBJ1-1; weak D call: TRBD1 (6 bases). The germline gives CDR1 SGDLS, CDR2 YYNGEE. This CDR3 region has 13 residues. V was pared by 0 bases and J by 10 bases, with 13 bases between. The CDR3 bases are TGTGCCAGCAGCGTAGAGGGGGGGCAGAGAGCTTTCTTT. It is translated as CASSVEGGQRAFF.

CDR3 region: CASSLSGNGLGDTQYF. The CDR3 DNA reads as TGCGCCAGCAGCCTTAGCGGGAATGGTCTGGGAGATACGCAGTATTTT. The chain uses TRBV5-1 and TRBJ2-3, with 8 nucleotides matching TRBD2. Germline CDR1 is SGHRS and CDR2 is YFSETQ. This CDR3 contains 16 residues. V shed 4 bases and J 5 bases; nucleotides not matched to a gene: 12. The whole variable domain, remainder taken from reference TRBV5-1 and TRBJ2-3, is KAGVTQTPRYLIKTRGQQVTLSCSPISGHRSVSWYQQTPGQGLQFLFEYFSETQRNKGNFPGRFSGRQFSNSRSEMNVSTLELGDSALYLCASSLSGNGLGDTQYFGPGTRLTVL.

This clone showed up just once. Distinct nucleotide sequences in the sample also encode this CDR3. The chain recombines TRBV5-1 with TRBJ1-5, with D possibly being TRBD1 (5 bases). CDR1 is SGHRS and CDR2 is YFSETQ in the germline V gene. Between the trimmed V and J ends, which lost 4 bases and 5 bases, there was a span of 13 bases. This CDR3 spans 14 amino acids. The CDR3 reads CASSPSGGDQPQHF. CDR3 DNA: TGCGCCAGCAGCCCCTCTGGAGGGGATCAGCCCCAGCATTTT.

The chain uses TRBV7-2 and TRBJ1-2; D not certain. V shed 2 bases and J shed 2 bases, with 12 bases lying between them. Germline V gene sequence: CDR1 SGHTA, CDR2 FQGNSA. The CDR3 runs 15 residues. This CDR3 is CASSLLRGGNYGYTF. CDR3 DNA sequence: TGTGCCAGCAGCTTATTACGGGGTGGGAACTATGGCTACACCTTC.

V usage is TRBV7-6 and J usage is TRBJ2-3, with a tentative D call TRBD2 (7 bases). Germline loops: CDR1 SGHVS, CDR2 FNYEAQ. The V end was cut by 4 bases, the J end by 6 bases, with 14 bases between. The CDR3 loop spans 14 amino acids. The DNA for the CDR3 is TGTGCCAGCAGCTCCGGCGGGGGCCCGGATACGCAGTATTTT. Protein product: CASSSGGGPDTQYF.

This clone was counted a single time. The chain combines TRBV29-1 with TRBJ2-5; the D is unclear. V lost 3 bases, J lost 0 bases, and 8 bases lay in between. Per germline, CDR1 SQVTM and CDR2 ANQGSEA. The CDR3 length is 13 residues. The CDR3, as DNA: TGCAGCGTTGATAGGGTTAACCAAGAGACCCAGTACTTC. It is translated as CSVDRVNQETQYF.

V and J are TRBV4-3 and TRBJ2-7, with no clear D. Trimming pared 0 bases from V and 3 bases from J, leaving 12 bases between. There are 15 residues in the CDR3. CDR1 LGHNA and CDR2 YSLEER come from the germline V gene. The CDR3 DNA reads as TGCGCCAGCAGCCAAGATGTGAGACTCTACTACGAGCAGTACTTC. Residues: CASSQDVRLYYEQYF.

This chain links TRBV20-1 with TRBJ1-2; D unresolved. Trimming took off 3 bases at V and 4 bases at J, with 3 bases between the two ends. The CDR3 has 10 amino acids. Germline values: CDR1 DFQATT, CDR2 SNEGSKA (reference sequence). The CDR3 nucleotides are TGCAGTGCTAGTGGCTATGGCTACACCTTC. This codes for CSASGYGYTF.

The J gene is TRBJ2-2, the V gene TRBV5-4; the D gene is possibly TRBD2 (6 bases). The CDR3 sequence is 18 residues long. V lost 3 bases, J lost 4 bases, and 22 bases lay in between. CDR1 and CDR2 (germline): SGHNT, YYREEE (reference sequence). CDR3 sequence reads: CASSYPHFQGGGTGELFF. Written as DNA, the CDR3 is TGTGCCAGCAGCTATCCCCATTTTCAGGGAGGAGGCACCGGGGAGCTGTTTTTT.

The chain recombines TRBV28 with TRBJ1-4; D is unresolved. Germline-derived CDR1 and CDR2 are MDHEN and SYDVKM. The V gene lost 6 bases and the J gene lost 4 bases, with 6 bases spanning the gap. The CDR3 consists of 12 residues. The CDR3 DNA follows: TGTGCCAGCAGGCAGGTTAATGAAAAACTGTTTTTT. This gives the protein CASRQVNEKLFF. The whole variable domain, remainder taken from reference TRBV28 and TRBJ1-4, is DVKVTQSSRYLVKRTGEKVFLECVQDMDHENMFWYRQDPGLGLRLIYFSYDVKMKEKGDIPEGYSVSREKKERFSLILESASTNQTSMYLCASRQVNEKLFFGSGTQLSVL.

The chain uses TRBV28 and TRBJ2-7; D is unresolved. V lost 5 bases and J lost 9, with 17 bases in between. CDR3 length: 13 amino acids. Germline V gene lookup returns CDR1 MDHEN and CDR2 SYDVKM. CDR3 amino acids: CASSSPPLLGQYF. CDR3 sequence (DNA): TGTGCCAGCAGTAGCCCGCCCCTCCTAGGGCAGTACTTC.

To note about this clone: Other DNA sequences in the same sample also yield this CDR3. V gene TRBV27 combines with J gene TRBJ1-4; no clear D gene. Germline V lookup: CDR1 MNHEY, CDR2 SMNVEV (reference sequence). V lost 6 bases and J 0 bases, leaving 8 bases between the germline ends. CDR3 length: 14 residues. The CDR3 spells CASRTAATNEKLFF. The CDR3 DNA follows: TGTGCCAGCAGGACGGCTGCAACTAATGAAAAACTGTTTTTT.

This chain uses TRBV5-8 with TRBJ1-5; D remains ambiguous. The CDR3 spans 14 residues. Germline CDR1 reads SGHTS; CDR2 reads YDEGEE. V was trimmed by 5 bases and J by 7 bases, leaving 16 bases between them. The CDR3: CASRLNGLGQPQHF. The DNA of the CDR3 is TGTGCCAGCAGATTGAACGGACTCGGGCAGCCCCAGCATTTT.

The V and J genes are TRBV25-1 and TRBJ1-2; TRBD1 matches at 9 bases. V lost 2 bases, J lost 4 bases, and 8 bases stayed unmatched. This CDR3 is built from 16 residues. Per germline, CDR1 MGHDK and CDR2 SYGVNS. The CDR3 protein is CASSEGTPGQGYGYTF. The CDR3 nucleotides read TGTGCCAGCAGTGAAGGGACACCGGGACAGGGCTATGGCTACACCTTC.

Details on this clone: No DNA is shown, since the ends of the CDR3 on it are uncertain; the CDR3 is the one TCRdb lists. The rearrangement joins TRBV28 to TRBJ2-1; the D segment call TRBD2 is taken from the table without a DNA check. CDR1 MDHEN and CDR2 SYDVKM come from the germline V gene. Counting both end residues, the CDR3 totals 14 amino acids. This chain's CDR3 is CASSFLETYNEQFF.

V usage is TRBV28 and J usage is TRBJ2-6, with D perhaps matching TRBD1 (6 bases). Per germline, CDR1 MDHEN and CDR2 SYDVKM. Trimming removed 7 bases from V and 1 base from J, with 8 bases in between. CDR3 size: 14 residues. As DNA, the CDR3 is TGTGCCAGCACCACAGGGTCTGGGGCCAACGTCCTGACTTTC. As protein: CASTTGSGANVLTF.

The chain couples TRBV11-2 to TRBJ2-7; TRBD1 agrees at 7 bases. V dropped 5 bases and J dropped 4; count of bases not matched to a gene: 11. CDR1 is SGHAT, CDR2 FQNNGV, per germline. The CDR3 runs 15 residues. CDR3 region: CASSLRTGRSYEQYF. The CDR3 DNA is TGTGCCAGCAGCCTAAGGACAGGAAGATCTTACGAGCAGTACTTC.

This chain connects TRBV7-9 to TRBJ1-3; no clear D. Trimming pared 3 bases from V and 2 bases from J, leaving 23 bases between. This CDR3 has 19 amino acids. Germline values: CDR1 SEHNR, CDR2 FQNEAQ (reference sequence). The CDR3 here is CASSLFSLWGVKTGNTIYF. The CDR3 nucleotides read TGTGCCAGCAGCTTGTTCTCTCTTTGGGGTGTTAAGACTGGAAACACCATATATTTT.

This chain connects TRBV29-1 to TRBJ2-1; D is perhaps TRBD2 (5 bases). This CDR3 contains 13 residues. CDR1 and CDR2 (germline): SQVTM, ANQGSEA. V dropped 7 bases and J dropped 7 bases, with 17 bases sitting between them. Here the CDR3 reads CSAAPSGWNEQFF. CDR3 in DNA: TGCAGCGCCGCTCCCAGCGGTTGGAATGAGCAGTTCTTC.

The DNA of the CDR3 is TGTGCCAGCAGCGCCCTGCCGGGGAACACTGAAGCTTTCTTT. Its translation is CASSALPGNTEAFF. V is TRBV9 and J is TRBJ1-1; D is undetermined. The V end lost 3 bases, the J end lost 1 base, and 10 bases lay between the germline ends. CDR1 and CDR2 (germline): SGDLS, YYNGEE. The CDR3 runs 14 residues. The full variable domain, with the rest looked up from reference TRBV9 and TRBJ1-1, is DSGVTQTPKHLITATGQRVTLRCSPRSGDLSVYWYQQSLDQGLQFLIQYYNGEERAKGNILERFSAQQFPDLHSELNLSSLELGDSALYFCASSALPGNTEAFFGQGTRLTVV.

The chain joins TRBV19 to TRBJ2-7, with D perhaps TRBD1 (5 bases). Germline V gene sequence: CDR1 LNHDA, CDR2 SQIVND (reference sequence). Trimming took 11 bases from V and 2 from J, leaving 16 bases between them. This CDR3 spans 13 amino acids. CDR3 sequence: CAWAGRFPYEQYF. For the CDR3, the DNA is TGTGCCTGGGCAGGGCGATTCCCCTACGAGCAGTACTTC.

The sample holds one count of this clone. The chain carries TRBV28 and TRBJ2-2; either TRBD1 or TRBD2 may supply D (6 bases each). This CDR3 is built from 16 residues. V was clipped by 6 bases and J by 2 bases, with 16 bases between them. CDR1 MDHEN and CDR2 SYDVKM come from the germline V gene. CDR3 sequence: CASSRGPGDNTGELFF. As DNA, the CDR3 is TGTGCCAGCAGCCGGGGGCCGGGAGATAACACCGGGGAGCTGTTTTTT.

The CDR3 loop reads CASSQEIWGQRNQPQHF. In DNA, the CDR3 is TGCGCCAGCAGCCAAGAGATTTGGGGACAGCGCAATCAGCCCCAGCATTTT. The chain carries TRBV4-1 and TRBJ1-5, with 7 bases that match TRBD1. Germline-derived CDR1 and CDR2 are MGHRA and YSYEKL. Trimming removed 0 bases from V and 2 bases from J; junction bases left unmatched: 7. This CDR3 has 17 amino acids.

The rearrangement uses TRBV19 and TRBJ2-7; no definite D call. V lost 2 bases and J lost 4, with 12 bases in between. The CDR3 sequence is 14 residues long. Per germline, CDR1 LNHDA and CDR2 SQIVND (reference sequence). CDR3 in amino acids: CASSITGQEYEQYF. The CDR3 nucleotides read TGTGCCAGTAGTATAACTGGGCAGGAGTACGAGCAGTACTTC.